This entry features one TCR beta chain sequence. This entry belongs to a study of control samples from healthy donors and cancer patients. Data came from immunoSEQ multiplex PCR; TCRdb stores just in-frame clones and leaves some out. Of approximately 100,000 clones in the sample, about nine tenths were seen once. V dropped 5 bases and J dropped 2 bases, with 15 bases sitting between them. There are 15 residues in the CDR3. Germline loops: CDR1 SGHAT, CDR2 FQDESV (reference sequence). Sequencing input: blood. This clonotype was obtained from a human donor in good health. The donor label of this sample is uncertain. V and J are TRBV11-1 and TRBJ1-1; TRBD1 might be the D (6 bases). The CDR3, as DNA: TGTGCCAGCAGCCACCCAGGGGACCCCAACACTGAAGCTTTCTTT. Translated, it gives CASSHPGDPNTEAFF.